These 16 T cell receptor beta chains originate from one sample sequenced in a study of T cells after yellow fever vaccination. TCRdb itself ran the 5' RACE reads through MiXCR, one entry per CDR3 protein. The repertoire includes 620,000 or so distinct CDR3 sequences, around 12% of them detected once, and about 15% sits in the top ten. The input for sequencing was PBMCs, taken on the day of the yellow fever booster vaccination. These receptors all stem from a man aged 25-45 years who received the YFV17D yellow fever vaccine.

This clonotype was recorded at least ten times. At one boundary the junction diverges from the germline segment, which might be a read error. This chain connects TRBV5-1 to TRBJ2-5; D call uncertain. The CDR3 length is 12 residues. Germline-derived CDR1 and CDR2 are SGHRS and YFSETQ. The CDR3 loop is CASSRTSETQYF. DNA of the CDR3: TGTGCCAGCAGCCGGACCTCAGAGACCCAGTACTTC.

This clonotype turned up a few times. The V gene is TRBV20-1, the J gene TRBJ2-5; 12 bases are a match to TRBD2. The V gene end was trimmed by 0 bases and the J gene end by 1 base; junction bases not matched to a gene: 3. Germline CDR1 reads DFQATT; CDR2 reads SNEGSKA (reference sequence). This CDR3 has 16 residues. The CDR3 DNA sequence: TGCAGTGCTAGAGAGGGACTAGCGGGCGTCCAAGAGACCCAGTACTTC. It yields the protein CSAREGLAGVQETQYF.

This clonotype has just a few counts. The V call is TRBV16, the J call TRBJ1-5; D gene uncertain. V shed 3 bases and J shed 6 bases, with 6 bases lying between them. The CDR3 runs to 12 residues. The germline gives CDR1 KGHSY, CDR2 FQNENV. The CDR3 coding sequence is TGTGCCAGCAGCCATGTTGGTCAGCCCCAGCATTTT. It codes for CASSHVGQPQHF.

J is TRBJ2-5 and V is TRBV10-3; D might be TRBD2 (5 bases). The CDR3 has 13 amino acids. CDR1 and CDR2 (germline): ENHRY, SYGVKD. The V end was cut by 5 bases, the J end by 5 bases, with 12 bases between. CDR3 sequence: CAISIGGRETQYF. CDR3 DNA: TGTGCCATCAGTATCGGAGGACGGGAGACCCAGTACTTC.

In this sample, this clonotype turned up a few times. This chain links TRBV20-1 with TRBJ2-7; D is perhaps TRBD2 (5 bases). The length of the CDR3 is 12 residues. The V end was cut by 7 bases, the J end by 3 bases, with 13 bases between. Germline assignment: CDR1 DFQATT and CDR2 SNEGSKA (reference sequence). The CDR3 loop reads CSGVLEVYEQYF. DNA for the CDR3: TGCAGTGGGGTCCTGGAGGTCTACGAGCAGTACTTC.

This chain links TRBV7-9 with TRBJ1-6, with TRBD1 as a possible D gene (6 bases). Germline values: CDR1 SEHNR, CDR2 FQNEAQ (reference sequence). V was trimmed by 5 bases and J by 7 bases, leaving 12 bases between them. This CDR3 region has 14 residues. The CDR3 DNA sequence: TGTGCCAGCAGCCAACAGGGTAACAATTCACCCCTCCACTTT. It encodes CASSQQGNNSPLHF.

V and J are TRBV12-3 or TRBV12-4 and TRBJ2-3, with 8 nucleotides matching TRBD2. V lost 5 bases to trimming and J lost 7 bases; unmatched junction nucleotides: 5. This CDR3 has 13 amino acids. DNA of the CDR3: TGTGCCAGCAGTACGGGACTAGTCAATACGCAGTATTTT. Translating it yields CASSTGLVNTQYF.

This rearrangement joins TRBV29-1 to TRBJ2-2; D gene ambiguous. The CDR3 sequence is 15 residues long. Germline V gene lookup returns CDR1 SQVTM and CDR2 ANQGSEA. The V end was cut by 4 bases, the J end by 0 bases, with 12 bases between. The CDR3 region is CSVGGSLSNTGELFF. In DNA form, the CDR3 reads TGCAGCGTTGGGGGTTCGCTATCGAACACCGGGGAGCTGTTTTTT.

The chain has TRBV29-1 and TRBJ2-5; no reliable D call. This CDR3 is built from 12 residues. V lost 3 bases and J 2 bases, leaving 7 bases between the germline ends. CDR1 and CDR2 from the germline V gene are SQVTM and ANQGSEA. CDR3 residues: CSVDLGQETQYF. The CDR3 DNA follows: TGCAGCGTTGACCTAGGGCAAGAGACCCAGTACTTC.

This clonotype was detected many times. The rearrangement uses TRBV5-1 and TRBJ2-1; TRBD1 agrees at 9 bases. V shed 4 bases and J 8 bases; nucleotides not matched to a gene: 4. The CDR3 totals 13 residues. Germline lookup yields CDR1 SGHRS and CDR2 YFSETQ. CDR3 coding DNA: TGCGCCAGCAGCCCGGACAGGGGCTATGAGCAGTTCTTC. Translation gives CASSPDRGYEQFF. The variable domain in full, completed from reference TRBV5-1 and TRBJ2-1, reads KAGVTQTPRYLIKTRGQQVTLSCSPISGHRSVSWYQQTPGQGLQFLFEYFSETQRNKGNFPGRFSGRQFSNSRSEMNVSTLELGDSALYLCASSPDRGYEQFFGPGTRLTVL.

This clonotype was counted between two and nine times. The genes are TRBV14 and TRBJ2-1, with D tentatively TRBD2 (5 bases). The CDR3 extends over 15 amino acids. Germline CDR1 is SGHDN and CDR2 is FVKESK. V lost 5 bases, J lost 0 bases, and 11 bases lay in between. This CDR3 reads CASSLAHSSYNEQFF. CDR3 nucleotides: TGTGCCAGCAGCTTAGCGCACAGCTCCTACAATGAGCAGTTCTTC.

CDR3 sequence reads: CASSVGTGGLDSYEQYF. CDR3 coding DNA: TGTGCCAGCAGCGTAGGGACCGGCGGACTAGACTCCTACGAGCAGTACTTC. This sequence joins TRBV9 and TRBJ2-7; 7 bases align to TRBD2. Germline V CDR1 and CDR2: SGDLS, YYNGEE. There are 17 residues in the CDR3. V was pared by 0 bases and J by 0 bases, with 9 bases of the junction left unmatched. The complete variable domain, with remaining parts taken from reference TRBV9 and TRBJ2-7, reads DSGVTQTPKHLITATGQRVTLRCSPRSGDLSVYWYQQSLDQGLQFLIQYYNGEERAKGNILERFSAQQFPDLHSELNLSSLELGDSALYFCASSVGTGGLDSYEQYFGPGTRLTVT.

This clonotype was observed a handful of times. The V gene is TRBV12-3 or TRBV12-4, the J gene TRBJ2-3; 9 bases agree with TRBD2. Trimming at V came to 7 bases and at J to 4 bases, leaving 15 bases not matched to a gene. The CDR3 extends over 17 amino acids. CDR3 nucleotides: TGTGCCAGCACCCCTTCCTACTTAGCGGGAGTATCAGATACGCAGTATTTT. Translating gives CASTPSYLAGVSDTQYF.

This clonotype was seen just once. This sequence joins TRBV3-1 and TRBJ1-2; maybe TRBD1 (5 bases). This CDR3 region has 13 residues. The germline V and J ends were trimmed by 4 bases and 4 bases, with 10 bases remaining between them. Germline V lookup: CDR1 LGHDT, CDR2 YNNKEL (reference sequence). CDR3 nucleotide sequence: TGTGCCAGCAGCCTCAGGGCGGCCTATGGCTACACCTTC. It encodes CASSLRAAYGYTF. Together with reference TRBV3-1 and TRBJ1-2, the CDR3 gives the full variable domain: DTAVSQTPKYLVTQMGNDKSIKCEQNLGHDTMYWYKQDSKKFLKIMFSYNNKELIINETVPNRFSPKSPDKAHLNLHINSLELGDSAVYFCASSLRAAYGYTFGSGTRLTVV.

This sequence joins TRBV29-1 and TRBJ2-6, with D hard to call. The CDR3 length is 14 residues. V lost 0 bases, J lost 4 bases, and 7 bases lay in between. Germline V gene lookup returns CDR1 SQVTM and CDR2 ANQGSEA. The CDR3, as DNA: TGCAGCGTTGAAGATACGTTAGGGGCCAACGTCCTGACTTTC. As protein: CSVEDTLGANVLTF.

The chain carries TRBV11-2 and TRBJ1-2; 7 bases agree with TRBD1. Germline loops: CDR1 SGHAT, CDR2 FQNNGV. Trimming cost V 6 bases and J 4 bases; bases outside gene matches: 8. The CDR3 has 14 residues. This CDR3 is CASRYPGQSYGYTF. In DNA, the CDR3 is TGTGCCAGCAGGTATCCGGGACAGAGCTATGGCTACACCTTC.